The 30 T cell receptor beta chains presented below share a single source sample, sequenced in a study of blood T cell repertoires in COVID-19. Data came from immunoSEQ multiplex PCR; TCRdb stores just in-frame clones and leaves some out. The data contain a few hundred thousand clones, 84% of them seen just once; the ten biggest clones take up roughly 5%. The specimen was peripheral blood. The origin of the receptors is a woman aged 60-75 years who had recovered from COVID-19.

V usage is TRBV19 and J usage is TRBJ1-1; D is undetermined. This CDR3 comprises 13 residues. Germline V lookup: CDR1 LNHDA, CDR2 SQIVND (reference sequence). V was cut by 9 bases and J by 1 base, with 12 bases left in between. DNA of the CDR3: TGTGCCAGCACTAGCTTAGGGAACACTGAAGCTTTCTTT. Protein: CASTSLGNTEAFF.

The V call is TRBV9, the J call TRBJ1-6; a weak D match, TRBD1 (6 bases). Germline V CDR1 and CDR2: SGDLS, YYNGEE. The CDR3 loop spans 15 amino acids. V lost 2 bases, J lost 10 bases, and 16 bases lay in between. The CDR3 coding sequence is TGTGCCAGCAGCGTCTTGCAGGGGCAGGGATCACCCCTCCACTTT. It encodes CASSVLQGQGSPLHF. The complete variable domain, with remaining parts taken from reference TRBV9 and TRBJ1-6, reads DSGVTQTPKHLITATGQRVTLRCSPRSGDLSVYWYQQSLDQGLQFLIQYYNGEERAKGNILERFSAQQFPDLHSELNLSSLELGDSALYFCASSVLQGQGSPLHFGNGTRLTVT.

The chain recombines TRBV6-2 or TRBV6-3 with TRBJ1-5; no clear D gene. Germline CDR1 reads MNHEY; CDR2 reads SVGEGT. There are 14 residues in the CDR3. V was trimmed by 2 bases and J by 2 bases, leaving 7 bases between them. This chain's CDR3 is CASSYGRGNQPQHF. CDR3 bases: TGTGCCAGCAGTTACGGGAGGGGCAATCAGCCCCAGCATTTT.

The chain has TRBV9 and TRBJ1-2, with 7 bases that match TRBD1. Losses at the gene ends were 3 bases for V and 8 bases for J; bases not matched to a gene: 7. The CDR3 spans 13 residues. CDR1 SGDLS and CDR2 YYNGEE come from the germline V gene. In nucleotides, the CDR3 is TGTGCCAGCAGCGCTCCACTACAGGGGGGCTACACCTTC. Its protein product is CASSAPLQGGYTF.

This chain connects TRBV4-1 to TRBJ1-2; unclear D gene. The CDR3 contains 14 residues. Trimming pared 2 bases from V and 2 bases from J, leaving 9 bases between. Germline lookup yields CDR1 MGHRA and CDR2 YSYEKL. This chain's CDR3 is CASSQFLPNYGYTF. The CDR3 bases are TGCGCCAGCAGCCAATTCCTACCCAACTATGGCTACACCTTC.

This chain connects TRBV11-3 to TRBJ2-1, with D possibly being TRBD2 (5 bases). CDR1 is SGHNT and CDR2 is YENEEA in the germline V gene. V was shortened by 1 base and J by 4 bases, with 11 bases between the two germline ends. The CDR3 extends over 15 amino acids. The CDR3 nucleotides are TGTGCCAGCAGCTTAGGGGCGGGTAAATACAATGAGCAGTTCTTC. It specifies CASSLGAGKYNEQFF.

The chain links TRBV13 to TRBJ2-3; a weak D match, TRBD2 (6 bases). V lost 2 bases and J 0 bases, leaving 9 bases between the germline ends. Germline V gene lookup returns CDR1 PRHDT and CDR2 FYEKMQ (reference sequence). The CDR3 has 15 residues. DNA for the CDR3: TGTGCCAGCAGCTTAACGGGGAGGAGCACAGATACGCAGTATTTT. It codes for CASSLTGRSTDTQYF.

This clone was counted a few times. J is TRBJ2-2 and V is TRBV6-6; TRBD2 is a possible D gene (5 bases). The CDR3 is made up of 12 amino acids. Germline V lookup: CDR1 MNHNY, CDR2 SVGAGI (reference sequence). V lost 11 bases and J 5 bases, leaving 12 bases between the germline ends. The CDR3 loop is CAASWRTGELFF. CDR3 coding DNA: TGTGCCGCTTCTTGGAGGACCGGGGAGCTGTTTTTT.

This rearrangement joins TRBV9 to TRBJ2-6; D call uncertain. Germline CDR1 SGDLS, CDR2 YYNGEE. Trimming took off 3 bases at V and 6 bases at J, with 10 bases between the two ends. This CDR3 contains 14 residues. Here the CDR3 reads CASSAQTSANVLTF. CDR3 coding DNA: TGTGCCAGCAGCGCGCAAACTTCGGCCAACGTCCTGACTTTC.

The CDR3 DNA reads TGTGCTAGTGGGAGACAGGGGTTCGCGGAAAAACTGTTTTTT. Protein product: CASGRQGFAEKLFF. The chain couples TRBV12-5 to TRBJ1-4, with TRBD1 identical over 8 bases. The CDR3 is 14 amino acids. Per germline, CDR1 LGHNT and CDR2 FRNRAP. V lost 6 bases and J lost 8; bases outside the gene matches: 8. The variable domain in full, completed from reference TRBV12-5 and TRBJ1-4, reads DARVTQTPRHKVTEMGQEVTMRCQPILGHNTVFWYRQTMMQGLELLAYFRNRAPLDDSGMPKDRFSAEMPDATLATLKIQPSEPRDSAVYFCASGRQGFAEKLFFGSGTQLSVL.

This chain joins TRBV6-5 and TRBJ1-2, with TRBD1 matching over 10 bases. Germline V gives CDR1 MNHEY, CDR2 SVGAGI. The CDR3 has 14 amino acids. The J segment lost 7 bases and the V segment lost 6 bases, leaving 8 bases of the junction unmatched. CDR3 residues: CASRRQGAYVGYTF. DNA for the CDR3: TGTGCCAGCAGGAGACAGGGGGCGTATGTTGGCTACACCTTC.

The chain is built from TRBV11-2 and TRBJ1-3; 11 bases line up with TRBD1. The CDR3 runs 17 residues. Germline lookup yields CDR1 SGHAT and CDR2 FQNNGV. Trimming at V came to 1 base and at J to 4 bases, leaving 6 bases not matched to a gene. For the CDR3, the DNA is TGTGCCAGCAGCTTAGGGACAGGGGGCTCGGACGGAAACACCATATATTTT. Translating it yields CASSLGTGGSDGNTIYF.

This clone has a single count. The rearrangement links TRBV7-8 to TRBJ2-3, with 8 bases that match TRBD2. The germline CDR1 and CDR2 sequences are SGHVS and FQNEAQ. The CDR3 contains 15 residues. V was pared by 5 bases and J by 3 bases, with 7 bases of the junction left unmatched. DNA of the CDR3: TGTGCCAGCAGCAGACCGGGACTAGGGACAGATACGCAGTATTTT. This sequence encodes CASSRPGLGTDTQYF.

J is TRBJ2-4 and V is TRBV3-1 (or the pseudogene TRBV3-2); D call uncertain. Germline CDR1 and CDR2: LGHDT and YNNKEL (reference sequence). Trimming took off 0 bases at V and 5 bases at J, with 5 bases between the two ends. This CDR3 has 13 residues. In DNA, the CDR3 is TGTGCCAGCAGCCAAGATGCGGAAAACATTCAGTACTTC. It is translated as CASSQDAENIQYF.

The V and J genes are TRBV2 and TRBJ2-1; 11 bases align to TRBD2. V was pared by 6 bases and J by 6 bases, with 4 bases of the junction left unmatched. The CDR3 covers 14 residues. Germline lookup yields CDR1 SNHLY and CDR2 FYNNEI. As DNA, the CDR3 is TGTGCCAGCAGCTTAGGGACTAGCGGCAATGAGCAGTTCTTC. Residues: CASSLGTSGNEQFF.

The CDR3 here is CASSQGLLGPYEQYF. The CDR3 DNA is TGCGCCAGCAGCCAGGGACTCCTAGGGCCCTACGAGCAGTACTTC. The J gene is TRBJ2-7, the V gene TRBV4-1; D may be TRBD2 (6 bases). V was cut by 3 bases and J by 2 bases, with 14 bases left in between. Germline V lookup: CDR1 MGHRA, CDR2 YSYEKL. CDR3 length: 15 residues.

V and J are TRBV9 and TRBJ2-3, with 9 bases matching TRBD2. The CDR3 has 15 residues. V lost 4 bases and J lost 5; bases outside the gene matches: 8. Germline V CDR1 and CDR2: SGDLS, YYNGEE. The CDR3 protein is CASSQSGGLLDTQYF. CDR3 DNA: TGTGCCAGCAGCCAGAGCGGGGGGCTGTTAGATACGCAGTATTTT.

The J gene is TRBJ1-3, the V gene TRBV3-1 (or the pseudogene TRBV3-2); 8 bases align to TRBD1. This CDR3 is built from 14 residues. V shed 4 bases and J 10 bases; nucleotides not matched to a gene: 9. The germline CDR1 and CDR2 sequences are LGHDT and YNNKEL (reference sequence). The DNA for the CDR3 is TGTGCCAGCAGCCTACAGGGGGTTGTTAATACCATATATTTT. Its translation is CASSLQGVVNTIYF.

CDR3 DNA sequence: TGTGCCAGCAGCTTAGCAGGGGACTATGGCTACACCTTC. This encodes CASSLAGDYGYTF. This chain uses TRBV11-2 with TRBJ1-2, with D perhaps TRBD1 (6 bases). Trimming removed 1 base from V and 3 bases from J, with 6 bases in between. Germline V gene data show CDR1 as SGHAT and CDR2 as FQNNGV. CDR3 length: 13 amino acids.

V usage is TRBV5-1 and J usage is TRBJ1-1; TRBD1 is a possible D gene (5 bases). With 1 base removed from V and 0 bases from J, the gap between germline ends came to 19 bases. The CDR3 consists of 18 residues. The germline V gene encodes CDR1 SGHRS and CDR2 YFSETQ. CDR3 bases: TGCGCCAGCAGCTTGCGTTCATTAACAGGTATCATGAACACTGAAGCTTTCTTT. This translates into CASSLRSLTGIMNTEAFF.

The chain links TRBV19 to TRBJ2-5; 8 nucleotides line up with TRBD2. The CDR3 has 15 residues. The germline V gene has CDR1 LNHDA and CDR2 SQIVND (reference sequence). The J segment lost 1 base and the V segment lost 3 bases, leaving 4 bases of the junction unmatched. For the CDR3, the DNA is TGTGCCAGTAGTATCTGGCGGGGGGCCCAAGAGACCCAGTACTTC. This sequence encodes CASSIWRGAQETQYF.

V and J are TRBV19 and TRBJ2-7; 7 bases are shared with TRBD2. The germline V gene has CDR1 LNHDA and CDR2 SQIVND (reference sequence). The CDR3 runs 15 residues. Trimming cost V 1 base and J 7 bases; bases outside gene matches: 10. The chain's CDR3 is CASSIAGGVSKEQYF. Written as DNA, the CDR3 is TGTGCCAGTAGTATAGCTGGGGGGGTCTCGAAAGAGCAGTACTTC. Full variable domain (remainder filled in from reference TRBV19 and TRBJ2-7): DGGITQSPKYLFRKEGQNVTLSCEQNLNHDAMYWYRQDPGQGLRLIYYSQIVNDFQKGDIAEGYSVSREKKESFPLTVTSAQKNPTAFYLCASSIAGGVSKEQYFGPGTRLTVT.

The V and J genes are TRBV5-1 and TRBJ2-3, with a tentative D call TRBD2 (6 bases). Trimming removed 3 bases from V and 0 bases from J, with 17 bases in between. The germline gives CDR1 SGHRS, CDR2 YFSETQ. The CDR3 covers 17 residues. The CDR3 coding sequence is TGCGCCAGCAGCTCGGGCGGGGCGACGACTAGCACAGATACGCAGTATTTT. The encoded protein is CASSSGGATTSTDTQYF.

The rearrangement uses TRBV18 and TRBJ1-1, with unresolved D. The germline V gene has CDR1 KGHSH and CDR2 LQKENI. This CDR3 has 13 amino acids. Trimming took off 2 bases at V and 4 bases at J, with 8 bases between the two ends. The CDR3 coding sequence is TGTGCCAGCTCACCAGACACTAGCACTGAAGCTTTCTTT. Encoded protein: CASSPDTSTEAFF.

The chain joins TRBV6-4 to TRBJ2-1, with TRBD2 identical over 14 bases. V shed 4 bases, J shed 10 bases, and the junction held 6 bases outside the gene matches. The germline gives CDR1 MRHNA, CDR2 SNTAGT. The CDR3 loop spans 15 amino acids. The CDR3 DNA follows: TGTGCCAGCAGTGCCGGGACTAGCGGGGGCGTCGAGCAGTTCTTC. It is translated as CASSAGTSGGVEQFF.

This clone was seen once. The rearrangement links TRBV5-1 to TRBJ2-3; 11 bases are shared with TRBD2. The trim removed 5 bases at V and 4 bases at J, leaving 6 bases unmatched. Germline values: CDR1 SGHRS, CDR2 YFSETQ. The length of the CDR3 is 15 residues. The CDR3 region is CASSQTSGGSDTQYF. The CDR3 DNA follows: TGCGCCAGCAGTCAAACTAGCGGGGGATCAGATACGCAGTATTTT.

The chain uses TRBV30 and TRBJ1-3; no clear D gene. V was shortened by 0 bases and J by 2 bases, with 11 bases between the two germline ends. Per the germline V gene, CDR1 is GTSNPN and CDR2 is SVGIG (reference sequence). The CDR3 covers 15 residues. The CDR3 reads CAWSVRGIAGNTIYF. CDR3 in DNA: TGTGCCTGGAGTGTCCGGGGAATAGCTGGAAACACCATATATTTT.

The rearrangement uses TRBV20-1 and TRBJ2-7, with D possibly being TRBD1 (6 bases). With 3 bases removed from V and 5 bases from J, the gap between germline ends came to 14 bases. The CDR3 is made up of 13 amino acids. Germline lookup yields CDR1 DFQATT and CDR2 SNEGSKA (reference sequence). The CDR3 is CSASNRERHEQYF. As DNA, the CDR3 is TGCAGTGCTAGTAACAGGGAAAGGCACGAGCAGTACTTC.

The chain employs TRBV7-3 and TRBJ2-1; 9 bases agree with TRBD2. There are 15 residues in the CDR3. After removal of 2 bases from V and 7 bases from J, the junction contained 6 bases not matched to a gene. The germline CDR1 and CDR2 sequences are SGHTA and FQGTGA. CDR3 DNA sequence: TGTGCCAGCAGCTTAGAGGCGGGAGGGCGGAATGAGCAGTTCTTC. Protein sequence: CASSLEAGGRNEQFF.

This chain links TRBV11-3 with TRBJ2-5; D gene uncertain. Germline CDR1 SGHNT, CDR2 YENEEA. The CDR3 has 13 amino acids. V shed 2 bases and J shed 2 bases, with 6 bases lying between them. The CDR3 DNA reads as TGTGCCAGCAGCTTACAACAGCAAGAGACCCAGTACTTC. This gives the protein CASSLQQQETQYF.